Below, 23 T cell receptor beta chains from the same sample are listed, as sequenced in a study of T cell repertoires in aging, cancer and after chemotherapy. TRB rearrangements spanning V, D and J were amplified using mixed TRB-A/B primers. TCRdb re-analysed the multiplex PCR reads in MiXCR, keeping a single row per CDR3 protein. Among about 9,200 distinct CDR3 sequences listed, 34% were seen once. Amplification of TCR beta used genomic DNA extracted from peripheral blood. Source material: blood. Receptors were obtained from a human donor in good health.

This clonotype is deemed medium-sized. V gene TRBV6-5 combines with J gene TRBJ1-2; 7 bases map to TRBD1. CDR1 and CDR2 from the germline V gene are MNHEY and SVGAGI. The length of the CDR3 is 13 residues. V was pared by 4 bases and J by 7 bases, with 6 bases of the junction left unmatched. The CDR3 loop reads CASSSKGAGGYTF. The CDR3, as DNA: TGTGCCAGCAGTTCCAAGGGGGCGGGTGGCTACACCTTC.

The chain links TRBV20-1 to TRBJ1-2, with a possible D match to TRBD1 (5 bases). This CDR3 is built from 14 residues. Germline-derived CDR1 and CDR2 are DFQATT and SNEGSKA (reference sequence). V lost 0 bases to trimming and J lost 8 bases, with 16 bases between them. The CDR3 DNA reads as TGCAGTGCTAGAGATAGAGAGCAGGGTGGGGGCTACACCTTC. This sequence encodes CSARDREQGGGYTF.

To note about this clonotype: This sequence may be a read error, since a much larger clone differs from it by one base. For the CDR3, the DNA is TGTGTCTGGAGATCAGACGAGAACTATGGCTACACCTTC. Translated, it gives CVWRSDENYGYTF. The gene calls are TRBV30 and TRBJ1-2; D not certain. This CDR3 comprises 13 residues. The germline gives CDR1 GTSNPN, CDR2 SVGIG (reference sequence).

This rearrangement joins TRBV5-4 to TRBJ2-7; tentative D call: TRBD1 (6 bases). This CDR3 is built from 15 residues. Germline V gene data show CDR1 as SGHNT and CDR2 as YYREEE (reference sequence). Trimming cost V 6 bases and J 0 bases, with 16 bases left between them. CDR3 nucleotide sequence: TGTGCCAGCAACAGGGCCGGGACCTACTCCTACGAGCAGTACGTC. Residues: CASNRAGTYSYEQYV.

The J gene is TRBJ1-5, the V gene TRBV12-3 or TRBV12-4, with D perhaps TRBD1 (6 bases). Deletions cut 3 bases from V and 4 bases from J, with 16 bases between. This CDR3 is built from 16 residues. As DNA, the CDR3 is TGTGCCAGCAGTTTGGGTAGGGGGAGATGGAATCAGCCCCAGCATTTT. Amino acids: CASSLGRGRWNQPQHF.

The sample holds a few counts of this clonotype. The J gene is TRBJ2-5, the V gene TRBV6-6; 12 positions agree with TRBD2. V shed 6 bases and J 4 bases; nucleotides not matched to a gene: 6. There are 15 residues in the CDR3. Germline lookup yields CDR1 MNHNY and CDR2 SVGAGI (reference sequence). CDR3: CASRPGLAGLETQYF. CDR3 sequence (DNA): TGTGCCAGCAGGCCAGGACTAGCGGGGTTAGAGACCCAGTACTTC.

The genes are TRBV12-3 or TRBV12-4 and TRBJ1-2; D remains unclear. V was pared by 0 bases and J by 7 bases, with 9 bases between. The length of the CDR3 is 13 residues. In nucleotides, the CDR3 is TGTGCCAGCAGTTTAGCGCTGGGTTTTGGCTACACCTTC. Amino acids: CASSLALGFGYTF.

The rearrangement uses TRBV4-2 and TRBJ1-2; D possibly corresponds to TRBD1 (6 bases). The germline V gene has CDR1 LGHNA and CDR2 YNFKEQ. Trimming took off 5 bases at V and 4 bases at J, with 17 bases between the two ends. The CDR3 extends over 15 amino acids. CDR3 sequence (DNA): TGTGCCAGCAGCTACAGGGACATCTCGTCCTATGGCTACACCTTC. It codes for CASSYRDISSYGYTF.

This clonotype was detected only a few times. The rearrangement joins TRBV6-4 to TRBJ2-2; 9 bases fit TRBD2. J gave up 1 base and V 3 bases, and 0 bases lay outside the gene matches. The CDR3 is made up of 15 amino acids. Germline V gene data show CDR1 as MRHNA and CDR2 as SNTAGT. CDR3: CASSELAGNTGELFF. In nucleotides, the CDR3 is TGTGCCAGCAGTGAACTAGCGGGGAACACCGGGGAGCTGTTTTTT.

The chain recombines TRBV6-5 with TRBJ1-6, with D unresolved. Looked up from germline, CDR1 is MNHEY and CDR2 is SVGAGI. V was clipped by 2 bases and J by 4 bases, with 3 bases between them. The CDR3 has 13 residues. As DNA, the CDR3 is TGTGCCAGCAGTTACGGGTATAATTCACCCCTCCACTTT. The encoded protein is CASSYGYNSPLHF.

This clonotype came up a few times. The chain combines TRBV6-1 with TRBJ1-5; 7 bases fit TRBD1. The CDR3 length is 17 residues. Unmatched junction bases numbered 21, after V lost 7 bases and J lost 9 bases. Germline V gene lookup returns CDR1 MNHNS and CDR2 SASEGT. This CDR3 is CASMFSAGTEPMWPQHF. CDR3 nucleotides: TGTGCCAGCATGTTTTCCGCCGGGACAGAACCTATGTGGCCCCAGCATTTT.

For the CDR3, the DNA is TGCAGTGCGAGGGACAGTTCCACCTCTGGAAACACCATATATTTT. Protein: CSARDSSTSGNTIYF. The J gene is TRBJ1-3, the V gene TRBV20-1; 7 bases match TRBD1. Germline values: CDR1 DFQATT, CDR2 SNEGSKA (reference sequence). V gave up 6 bases and J gave up 0 bases; unmatched junction bases: 8. The CDR3 covers 15 residues.

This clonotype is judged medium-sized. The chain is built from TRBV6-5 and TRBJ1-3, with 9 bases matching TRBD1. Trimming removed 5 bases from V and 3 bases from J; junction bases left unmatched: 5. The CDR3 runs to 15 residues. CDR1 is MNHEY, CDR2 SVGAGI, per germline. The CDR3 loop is CASSDEDRGGNTIYF. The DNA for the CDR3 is TGTGCCAGCAGTGACGAGGACAGGGGTGGAAACACCATATATTTT.

CDR3 nucleotides: TGTGCCAGCAGTTCCGGGACACCCGGGCGGCGGGGTTTCTTT. Amino acid sequence: CASSSGTPGRRGFF. The J gene is TRBJ1-1, the V gene TRBV6-1, with a possible D match to TRBD1 (6 bases). This CDR3 region has 14 residues. Germline CDR1 MNHNS, CDR2 SASEGT. V lost 5 bases to trimming and J lost 13 bases, with 23 bases between them.

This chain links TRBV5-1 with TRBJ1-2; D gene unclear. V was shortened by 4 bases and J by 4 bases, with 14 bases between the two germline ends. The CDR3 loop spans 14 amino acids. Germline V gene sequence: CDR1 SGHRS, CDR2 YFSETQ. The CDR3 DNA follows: TGCGCCAGCAGCACGGAGGGCTTGAGCTATGGCTACACCTTC. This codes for CASSTEGLSYGYTF.

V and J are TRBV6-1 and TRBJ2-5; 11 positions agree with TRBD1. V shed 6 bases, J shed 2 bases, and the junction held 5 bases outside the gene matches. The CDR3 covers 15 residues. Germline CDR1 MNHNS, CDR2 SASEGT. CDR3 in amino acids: CASSFGTGGQETQYF. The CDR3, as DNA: TGTGCCAGCAGCTTTGGGACAGGGGGACAAGAGACCCAGTACTTC.

This CDR3 is CSAPGGDRGHEQYF. CDR3 sequence (DNA): TGCAGTGCCCCTGGGGGGGACAGGGGCCACGAGCAGTACTTC. The chain employs TRBV20-1 and TRBJ2-7; TRBD1 matches at 10 bases. Germline V gene data show CDR1 as DFQATT and CDR2 as SNEGSKA (reference sequence). With 6 bases clipped from V and 5 bases from J, the junction kept 10 bases outside the gene matches. The CDR3 sequence is 14 residues long.

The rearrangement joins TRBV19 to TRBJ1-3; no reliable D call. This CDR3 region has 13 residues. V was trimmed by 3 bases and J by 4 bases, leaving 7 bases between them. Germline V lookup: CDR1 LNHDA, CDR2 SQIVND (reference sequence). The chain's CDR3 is CASSMAFGNTIYF. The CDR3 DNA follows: TGTGCCAGTAGTATGGCTTTCGGAAACACCATATATTTT.

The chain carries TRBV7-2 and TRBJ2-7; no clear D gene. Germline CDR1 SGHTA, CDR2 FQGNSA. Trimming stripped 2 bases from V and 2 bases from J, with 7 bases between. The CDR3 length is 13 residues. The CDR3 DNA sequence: TGTGCCAGCAGCTTAAGGGCAGCCTACGAGCAGTACTTC. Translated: CASSLRAAYEQYF.

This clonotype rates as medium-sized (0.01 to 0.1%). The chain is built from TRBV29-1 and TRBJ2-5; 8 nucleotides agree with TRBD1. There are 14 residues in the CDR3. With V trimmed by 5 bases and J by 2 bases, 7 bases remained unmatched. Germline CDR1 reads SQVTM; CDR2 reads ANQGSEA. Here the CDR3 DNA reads TGCAGCGTTCCAGGACAGGGTGAACAAGAGACCCAGTACTTC. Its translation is CSVPGQGEQETQYF. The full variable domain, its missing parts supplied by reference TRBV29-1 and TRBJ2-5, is SAVISQKPSRDICQRGTSLTIQCQVDSQVTMMFWYRQQPGQSLTLIATANQGSEATYESGFVIDKFPISRPNLTFSTLTVSNMSPEDSSIYLCSVPGQGEQETQYFGPGTRLLVL.

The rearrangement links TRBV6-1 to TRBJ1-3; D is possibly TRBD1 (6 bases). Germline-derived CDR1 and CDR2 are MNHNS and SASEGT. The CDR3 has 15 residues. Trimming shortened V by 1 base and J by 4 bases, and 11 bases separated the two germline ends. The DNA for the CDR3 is TGTGCCAGCAGTGAAGTGGGGGGCTCGGGAAACACCATATATTTT. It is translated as CASSEVGGSGNTIYF.

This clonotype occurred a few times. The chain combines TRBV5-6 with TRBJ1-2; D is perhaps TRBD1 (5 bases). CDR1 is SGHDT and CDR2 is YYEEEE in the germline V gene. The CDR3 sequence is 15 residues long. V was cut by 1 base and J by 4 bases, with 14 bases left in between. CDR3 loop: CASSLFWQGRYGYTF. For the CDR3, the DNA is TGTGCCAGCAGCTTGTTTTGGCAGGGCCGCTATGGCTACACCTTC.

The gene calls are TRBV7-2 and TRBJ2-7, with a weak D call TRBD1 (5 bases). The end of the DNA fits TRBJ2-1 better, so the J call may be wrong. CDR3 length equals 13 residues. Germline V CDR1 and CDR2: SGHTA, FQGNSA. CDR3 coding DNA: TGTGCCAGCAGCTACCGCCCAGGGAATGAGCAGTTCTTC. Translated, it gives CASSYRPGNEQFF.